The rows below give T cell receptor beta chains drawn from one sample of a study of blood T cells in healthy people across ages. TCRdb independently ran MiXCR on the 5' RACE reads; one entry per CDR3 protein. The table lists some 640,000 distinct CDR3 sequences, roughly 31% of them singletons. What was sequenced was blood. These receptors all stem from an elderly woman in good health. The CDR3 runs from the conserved cysteine through the conserved F or W. The order of the fields is J gene, V gene, D gene, clone size, CDR3 protein, CDR3 DNA. D genes are given only for firm matches. Clone size is not always given. Where it is, it says once, few, many or a class for expanded clones.

>TRBJ1-4|TRBV4-1|TRBD1|many
CASSQAPGGNEKLFF
TGCGCCAGCAGCCAAGCCCCAGGGGGGAATGAAAAACTGTTTTTT
>TRBJ2-1|TRBV7-7|NA|many
CASSLGGNGEQFF
TGTGCTAGCAGCTTAGGCGGGAATGGAGAGCAGTTCTTC
>TRBJ2-5|TRBV15|NA|many
CATTIWGQETQYF
TGTGCCACCACCATTTGGGGGCAAGAGACCCAGTACTTC
>TRBJ2-7|TRBV29-1|NA|many
CSARGQSYEQYF
TGCAGCGCGAGAGGACAGTCCTACGAGCAGTACTTC
>TRBJ1-2|TRBV24-1|NA|NA
CATSDPKLYYGYTF
TGTGCCACCAGTGATCCGAAGCTATACTATGGCTACACCTTC
>TRBJ2-5|TRBV7-7|NA|many
CASSAPRETQYF
TGTGCTAGCAGCGCACCCAGAGAGACCCAGTACTTC
>TRBJ1-5|TRBV24-1|NA|many
CATSDLKSNQPQHF
TGTGCCACCAGTGATTTGAAGAGCAATCAGCCCCAGCATTTT
>TRBJ2-1|TRBV29-1|NA|NA
CSAQGSWNEQFF
TGCAGCGCACAGGGTTCGTGGAATGAGCAGTTCTTC
>TRBJ2-7|TRBV5-1|NA|many
CASSLGRVPEQYF
TGCGCCAGCAGCTTAGGCAGGGTACCCGAGCAGTACTTC
>TRBJ1-2|TRBV19|NA|NA
CASSIRGESYTF
TGTGCCAGTAGTATTCGGGGGGAGAGCTACACCTTC
>TRBJ2-7|TRBV27|TRBD2|NA
CASSSSGGAPSYEQYF
TGTGCCAGCAGTTCTAGCGGGGGGGCCCCCTCCTACGAGCAGTACTTC
>TRBJ2-1|TRBV7-2|NA|NA
CASSLRPMDEQFF
TGTGCCAGCAGCCTAAGACCCATGGATGAGCAGTTCTTC
>TRBJ2-3|TRBV2|NA|many
CAKQTSRTDTQYF
TGTGCCAAACAGACGTCACGCACAGATACGCAGTATTTT
>TRBJ1-4|TRBV6-6|NA|few
CASSFLGRGNEKLFF
TGTGCCAGCAGTTTTCTGGGGCGGGGTAATGAAAAACTGTTTTTT
>TRBJ2-3|TRBV18|TRBD2|many
CASSPVTSGASTDTQYF
TGTGCCAGCTCACCCGTGACTAGCGGGGCTAGCACAGATACGCAGTATTTT
>TRBJ2-1|TRBV12-3/TRBV12-4|NA|many
CASSLALGPGVRNEQFF
TGTGCCAGCAGTTTAGCGCTCGGTCCAGGGGTGAGGAATGAGCAGTTCTTC
>TRBJ2-5|TRBV29-1|TRBD2|many
CSATGLAGQETQYF
TGCAGCGCCACCGGACTAGCGGGGCAAGAGACCCAGTACTTC
>TRBJ1-4|TRBV6-1|TRBD1|NA
CASKGTGPGKLFF
TGTGCCAGCAAAGGGACAGGGCCCGGAAAACTGTTTTTT
>TRBJ2-3|TRBV12-3/TRBV12-4|NA|NA
CASNRAPSTDMQYF
TGTGCCAGCAACAGGGCCCCAAGCACAGATATGCAATATTTT
>TRBJ2-3|TRBV30|NA|many
CAWSVSLVSRADTQYF
TGTGCCTGGAGTGTAAGCCTAGTGAGTCGAGCAGATACGCAGTATTTT
>TRBJ2-3|TRBV3-1|NA|NA
CASSQEPADPSTDTQYF
TGTGCCAGCAGCCAAGAGCCAGCGGATCCTAGCACAGATACGCAGTATTTT
>TRBJ2-2|TRBV5-6|NA|NA
CASKLQRTAGELFF
TGTGCCAGCAAGCTCCAAAGGACGGCCGGGGAGCTGTTTTTT
>TRBJ1-3|TRBV7-2|NA|many
CASSSALGGALDTIYF
TGTGCCAGCAGCTCCGCGCTGGGGGGGGCCCTCGACACCATATATTTT
>TRBJ2-1|TRBV12-3/TRBV12-4|TRBD2|many
CASRLSGGLYNEQFF
TGTGCCAGCAGATTGAGCGGGGGCCTCTACAATGAGCAGTTCTTC
>TRBJ2-7|TRBV7-2|NA|many
CASSSGVQTYEQYF
TGTGCCAGCAGCTCAGGGGTGCAAACCTACGAGCAGTACTTC
>TRBJ2-7|TRBV6-5|NA|NA
CASSFGRRHEQYF
TGTGCCAGCAGTTTCGGCAGAAGACACGAGCAGTACTTC
>TRBJ2-7|TRBV20-1|NA|many
CSAREGAEGREQYF
TGCAGTGCTAGAGAGGGAGCCGAGGGTCGGGAGCAGTACTTC
>TRBJ1-1|TRBV6-2/TRBV6-3|NA|NA
CASSFDQGSTEAFF
TGTGCCAGCAGCTTCGATCAGGGATCCACTGAAGCTTTCTTT
>TRBJ1-4|TRBV7-2|NA|NA
CASSLVAVAPNEKLFF
TGTGCCAGCAGCTTAGTTGCGGTGGCCCCAAATGAAAAACTGTTTTTT
>TRBJ2-2|TRBV20-1|NA|NA
CSVRLIGRTGELFF
TGCAGTGTTAGATTAATCGGGAGAACCGGGGAGCTGTTTTTT
>TRBJ2-2|TRBV5-1|NA|NA
CASTLWGESTGELFF
TGCGCCAGCACCCTTTGGGGGGAAAGCACCGGGGAGCTGTTTTTT
>TRBJ1-2|TRBV10-3|TRBD1|many
CAISEDRGHGYTF
TGTGCCATCAGCGAGGACAGGGGGCATGGCTACACCTTC
>TRBJ1-2|TRBV28|TRBD1|NA
CASSFPGQGVRYGYTF
TGTGCCAGCAGTTTCCCAGGACAGGGGGTGCGCTATGGCTACACCTTC
>TRBJ2-4|TRBV20-1|TRBD2|few
CSACSGLGDIQYF
TGCAGTGCTTGCTCGGGACTAGGTGACATTCAGTACTTC
>TRBJ1-1|TRBV28|NA|NA
CASSLLDNTRTEAFF
TGTGCCAGCAGTTTACTGGACAATACTAGGACTGAAGCTTTCTTT
>TRBJ1-6|TRBV20-1|NA|many
CSAREPGRSSYNSPLHF
TGCAGTGCTAGAGAACCCGGCCGTAGCTCCTATAATTCACCCCTCCACTTT
>TRBJ2-5|TRBV7-9|TRBD1|NA
CASSSAQGVGYF
TGTGCCAGCAGCTCGGCCCAGGGGGTAGGGTACTTC
>TRBJ2-2|TRBV6-1|NA|few
CASTHRHKNTGELFF
TGTGCCAGCACCCACAGACACAAGAACACCGGGGAGCTGTTTTTT
>TRBJ1-2|TRBV29-1|NA|many
CSVWTDIYGYTF
TGCAGCGTTTGGACAGACATCTATGGCTACACCTTC
>TRBJ1-6|TRBV30|TRBD1|few
CAWSVGQGNSPLHF
TGTGCCTGGAGTGTCGGACAGGGTAATTCACCCCTCCACTTT
>TRBJ1-1|TRBV20-1|TRBD1|few
CSARDPGTGGTEAFF
TGCAGTGCTAGAGATCCAGGGACAGGGGGCACTGAAGCTTTCTTT
>TRBJ2-7|TRBV4-1|TRBD2|NA
CASSRQRDGSSYEQYF
TGCGCCAGCAGCCGTCAGCGGGACGGGAGCTCCTACGAGCAGTACTTC
>TRBJ2-7|TRBV24-1|NA|NA
CATSASPGSNEQYF
TGTGCCACCAGTGCCTCGCCAGGGTCCAACGAGCAGTACTTC
>TRBJ1-6|TRBV7-9|NA|NA
CASGPRALNSPLHF
TGTGCCAGCGGACCGAGGGCTCTTAATTCACCCCTCCACTTT